Below are 14 T cell receptor beta chains sequenced from a single sample in a study of blood T cell repertoires in COVID-19. Only in-frame clones appear in the TCRdb table, and some are missing; sequencing was by immunoSEQ multiplex PCR. The repertoire holds roughly 280,000 clones, with 85% to 90% as singletons. The specimen sequenced was peripheral blood. The receptors here all came from a woman in her sixties or seventies with COVID-19, enrolled during active disease.

This sequence joins TRBV30 and TRBJ1-3; D ambiguous. The CDR3 is 14 amino acids. Between the trimmed V and J ends, which lost 2 bases and 3 bases, there was a span of 11 bases. Germline assignment: CDR1 GTSNPN and CDR2 SVGIG (reference sequence). The chain's CDR3 is CAWSPVAGGNTIYF. The CDR3 region has the DNA TGTGCCTGGAGTCCTGTGGCAGGTGGAAACACCATATATTTT.

The chain combines TRBV7-9 with TRBJ2-3, with 12 positions matching TRBD2. Per germline, CDR1 SEHNR and CDR2 FQNEAQ (reference sequence). The J segment lost 3 bases and the V segment lost 6 bases, leaving 7 bases of the junction unmatched. This CDR3 is 16 amino acids long. This CDR3 reads CASRTEGLAGTDTQYF. The CDR3 DNA reads TGTGCCAGCAGGACAGAAGGACTAGCGGGGACAGATACGCAGTATTTT. The whole variable domain, filled in from reference TRBV7-9 and TRBJ2-3, reads DTGVSQNPRHKITKRGQNVTFRCDPISEHNRLYWYRQTLGQGPEFLTYFQNEAQLEKSRLLSDRFSAERPKGSFSTLEIQRTEQGDSAMYLCASRTEGLAGTDTQYFGPGTRLTVL.

The rearrangement uses TRBV7-2 and TRBJ2-3, with D tentatively TRBD2 (6 bases). In germline, CDR1 is SGHTA, CDR2 FQGNSA. Between the trimmed V and J ends, which lost 0 bases and 1 base, there was a span of 14 bases. This CDR3 has 17 amino acids. CDR3 bases: TGTGCCAGCAGCTTAGCGCTGGGGGGAATGGGCACAGATACGCAGTATTTT. Protein sequence: CASSLALGGMGTDTQYF.

The V and J genes are TRBV29-1 and TRBJ1-3; 7 bases line up with TRBD1. This CDR3 region has 13 residues. J lost 8 bases, V lost 4 bases, and 8 bases had no gene match. Germline CDR1 reads SQVTM; CDR2 reads ANQGSEA. The CDR3 region has the DNA TGCAGCGTTGCCGGGACAGCCTGGGACACCATATATTTT. Translation gives CSVAGTAWDTIYF.

V usage is TRBV4-3 and J usage is TRBJ2-2, with D maybe TRBD2 (5 bases). The CDR3 contains 17 residues. CDR1 and CDR2 (germline): LGHNA, YSLEER. V dropped 4 bases and J dropped 0 bases, with 15 bases sitting between them. The CDR3 spells CASSRNGVGANTGELFF. The CDR3 DNA reads as TGCGCCAGCAGCCGTAACGGGGTAGGAGCGAACACCGGGGAGCTGTTTTTT.

This sequence joins TRBV5-1 and TRBJ2-5; maybe TRBD1 (5 bases). Germline V CDR1 and CDR2: SGHRS, YFSETQ. V was shortened by 7 bases and J by 1 base, with 14 bases between the two germline ends. This CDR3 contains 14 residues. The CDR3 DNA reads as TGCGCCAGCTCCTTGTCAGGGTTCCAAGAGACCCAGTACTTC. This gives the protein CASSLSGFQETQYF.

The chain carries TRBV28 and TRBJ1-2; 8 bases match TRBD1. The germline V gene has CDR1 MDHEN and CDR2 SYDVKM. CDR3 length: 11 amino acids. The V segment lost 10 bases and the J segment 6 bases; nucleotides outside the gene matches: 4. Written as DNA, the CDR3 is TGTGCCACCTCGGACAGGGATGGCTACACCTTC. Protein sequence: CATSDRDGYTF.

The chain is built from TRBV25-1 and TRBJ1-1; 7 bases are a match to TRBD1. Trimming cost V 3 bases and J 4 bases; bases outside gene matches: 14. The CDR3 runs to 17 residues. From germline, CDR1 is MGHDK and CDR2 SYGVNS. The CDR3 DNA reads as TGTGCCAGCAGTGAGAGAGGGGGCTTTAGGGGCATCACTGAAGCTTTCTTT. Translation: CASSERGGFRGITEAFF.

The chain couples TRBV11-2 to TRBJ2-5; 10 bases align to TRBD2. Germline V gives CDR1 SGHAT, CDR2 FQNNGV. CDR3 size: 17 residues. V trimming: 5 bases; J trimming: 4 bases; junction bases outside the gene matches: 13. The CDR3 region has the DNA TGTGCCAGCAGCCCCATTCCCTTAGCGGGAGGTGGAGAGACCCAGTACTTC. Its protein is CASSPIPLAGGGETQYF.

The J gene is TRBJ1-2, the V gene TRBV6-1; D remains ambiguous. Germline CDR1 is MNHNS and CDR2 is SASEGT. The V end was cut by 1 base, the J end by 3 bases, with 9 bases between. The CDR3 has 14 residues. The chain's CDR3 is CASSEGGVYYGYTF. The CDR3 nucleotides are TGTGCCAGCAGTGAAGGGGGAGTCTACTATGGCTACACCTTC.

The rearrangement links TRBV5-4 to TRBJ1-1, with D perhaps matching TRBD1 (5 bases). V lost 4 bases and J 1 base, leaving 8 bases between the germline ends. There are 13 residues in the CDR3. CDR1 is SGHNT and CDR2 is YYREEE in the germline V gene (reference sequence). CDR3 residues: CASSKGQNTEAFF. The CDR3 DNA sequence: TGTGCCAGCAGCAAAGGACAGAACACTGAAGCTTTCTTT.

The chain links TRBV15 to TRBJ1-1, with D perhaps TRBD1 (6 bases). This CDR3 is built from 18 residues. Germline lookup yields CDR1 LNHNV and CDR2 YYDKDF (reference sequence). The V and J ends lost 1 base and 0 bases respectively, with 18 bases between them. The CDR3 region is CATSRGAGVGVMNTEAFF. The DNA of the CDR3 is TGTGCCACCAGCAGAGGGGCAGGGGTAGGTGTCATGAACACTGAAGCTTTCTTT.

This chain connects TRBV6-5 to TRBJ1-2; D gene uncertain. Trimming left V 0 bases short and J 3 bases short, with 8 bases between. The CDR3 length is 14 residues. Germline V lookup: CDR1 MNHEY, CDR2 SVGAGI. The CDR3 DNA follows: TGTGCCAGCAGTTACTCGCGGGAGGACTATGGCTACACCTTC. Encoded protein: CASSYSREDYGYTF.

V and J are TRBV19 and TRBJ2-1; 9 bases map to TRBD2. The CDR3 length is 17 residues. In germline, CDR1 is LNHDA, CDR2 SQIVND (reference sequence). Losses at the gene ends were 1 base for V and 0 bases for J; bases not matched to a gene: 4. This CDR3 reads CASSIGLAESSYNEQFF. The CDR3 bases are TGTGCCAGTAGTATAGGACTAGCGGAAAGCTCCTACAATGAGCAGTTCTTC.